The 28 T cell receptor beta chains below all came from one sample that was sequenced in a study of early T cells in non-severe SARS-CoV-2 infection. TCRdb recomputed calls from the 5' RACE reads with MiXCR, one row per CDR3 protein. This table has some 64,000 distinct CDR3 sequences, 11% appearing once. The sample was whole blood. The receptor source for this set is an adult who was a healthcare worker with PCR-confirmed SARS-CoV-2 infection or an uninfected control (not recorded which).

This clonotype was seen only a few times. J is TRBJ2-1 and V is TRBV7-9; D uncertain. Trimming pared 8 bases from V and 5 bases from J, leaving 4 bases between. The length of the CDR3 is 10 residues. Germline V lookup: CDR1 SEHNR, CDR2 FQNEAQ (reference sequence). As DNA, the CDR3 is TGTGCCAGCTTTGACAATGAGCAGTTCTTC. It specifies CASFDNEQFF.

This clonotype was seen repeatedly, ten times or more. The CDR3, as DNA: TGTGCCAGCAGCTACGGGACAGGGGTCGGGGAGCTGTTTTTT. It specifies CASSYGTGVGELFF. The genes are TRBV11-2 and TRBJ2-2; TRBD1 aligns across 10 bases. This CDR3 contains 14 residues. The V and J ends lost 4 bases and 7 bases, in that order; junction bases with no gene match: 3. In germline, CDR1 is SGHAT, CDR2 FQNNGV.

Details on this clonotype: This may come from a read error, since a much larger clone is one base off. V is TRBV10-3 and J is TRBJ1-5; 8 positions match TRBD1. Germline V gene data show CDR1 as ENHRY and CDR2 as SYGVKD. The CDR3 is 15 residues long. DNA of the CDR3: TGTACCATCAGTGAGTTGGGACAGGATAATCAGCCCCAGCATTTT. Its translation is CTISELGQDNQPQHF.

This clonotype has at least ten counts. The chain recombines TRBV5-1 with TRBJ2-7, with 9 bases aligning to TRBD2. The ends lost 4 bases at V and 0 bases at J; junction bases unmatched: 14. There are 18 residues in the CDR3. Germline V lookup: CDR1 SGHRS, CDR2 YFSETQ. CDR3 sequence reads: CASSGFGDLAGASYEQYF. The CDR3 DNA follows: TGCGCCAGCAGCGGATTCGGGGACTTAGCGGGGGCCTCCTACGAGCAGTACTTC. Based on the CDR3 plus reference TRBV5-1 and TRBJ2-7, the full variable domain is KAGVTQTPRYLIKTRGQQVTLSCSPISGHRSVSWYQQTPGQGLQFLFEYFSETQRNKGNFPGRFSGRQFSNSRSEMNVSTLELGDSALYLCASSGFGDLAGASYEQYFGPGTRLTVT.

The sample holds many counts of this clonotype. The chain combines TRBV20-1 with TRBJ2-3, with TRBD2 matching 9 bases. Per germline, CDR1 DFQATT and CDR2 SNEGSKA (reference sequence). The CDR3 runs to 16 residues. Trimming cost V 3 bases and J 4 bases; bases outside gene matches: 11. DNA of the CDR3: TGCAGTGCTAGTTGGTTCGGGACTAGCCCCGCAGATACGCAGTATTTT. Amino acid sequence: CSASWFGTSPADTQYF.

This clonotype has more than one count but fewer than ten. This chain connects TRBV20-1 to TRBJ1-2; a possible D gene is TRBD1 (5 bases). The CDR3 is made up of 16 amino acids. Trimming left V 1 base short and J 5 bases short, with 20 bases between. Per germline, CDR1 DFQATT and CDR2 SNEGSKA (reference sequence). The CDR3 DNA reads as TGCAGTGCTAGAGTCCTGAGGGGCGCGATGGGATATGGCTACACCTTC. Translation gives CSARVLRGAMGYGYTF.

This clonotype was picked up a small number of times. The V call is TRBV7-9, the J call TRBJ1-2, with D possibly TRBD1 on 5 matching bases. This CDR3 is 14 amino acids long. Germline-derived CDR1 and CDR2 are SEHNR and FQNEAQ (reference sequence). The germline V and J ends were trimmed by 1 base and 3 bases, with 9 bases remaining between them. The CDR3 spells CASSLVGVHYGYTF. Written as DNA, the CDR3 is TGTGCCAGCAGCTTAGTAGGGGTCCACTATGGCTACACCTTC.

This clonotype was picked up many times. CDR3 in DNA: TGTGCCAGCAGCTGGACAGTTAACACCGGGGAGCTGTTTTTT. This encodes CASSWTVNTGELFF. The chain uses TRBV7-8 and TRBJ2-2; D is perhaps TRBD1 (6 bases). Trimming stripped 4 bases from V and 2 bases from J, with 8 bases between. Germline V gene sequence: CDR1 SGHVS, CDR2 FQNEAQ. The CDR3 totals 14 residues.

This clonotype was found many times. The rearrangement uses TRBV12-3 or TRBV12-4 and TRBJ2-3; D not resolved. This CDR3 comprises 13 residues. Trimming pared 2 bases from V and 3 bases from J, leaving 6 bases between. CDR3 nucleotide sequence: TGTGCCAGCAGTTTAAGAGCGACAGATACGCAGTATTTT. Amino acids: CASSLRATDTQYF.

The chain carries TRBV2 and TRBJ2-7; tentative D call: TRBD1 (5 bases). V was trimmed by 3 bases and J by 5 bases, leaving 11 bases between them. The germline gives CDR1 SNHLY, CDR2 FYNNEI. This CDR3 has 13 amino acids. CDR3 in DNA: TGTGCCAGCAGTGATCGACAGTTTGACGAGCAGTACTTC. It yields the protein CASSDRQFDEQYF.

The DNA for the CDR3 is TGTGCCAGCAGCTTGGGACTAGCGAACCTTCGCACAGATACGCAGTATTTT. It codes for CASSLGLANLRTDTQYF. V is TRBV7-9 and J is TRBJ2-3; 10 nucleotides agree with TRBD2. This CDR3 comprises 17 residues. Trimming cost V 3 bases and J 1 base; bases outside gene matches: 7. Germline V gene sequence: CDR1 SEHNR, CDR2 FQNEAQ (reference sequence).

This clonotype has a handful of counts. The chain has TRBV5-1 and TRBJ2-2; tentatively, D is TRBD2 (6 bases). The CDR3 covers 16 residues. The V and J ends lost 3 bases and 8 bases respectively, with 20 bases between them. Germline values: CDR1 SGHRS, CDR2 YFSETQ. CDR3 residues: CASSSTGLLRSGELFF. The CDR3 nucleotides read TGCGCCAGCAGCTCTACGGGACTGCTTAGGTCTGGGGAGCTGTTTTTT.

In this sample, this clonotype turned up many times. This chain links TRBV6-6 with TRBJ2-3; possibly TRBD2 for D (6 bases). The CDR3 extends over 16 amino acids. V was shortened by 5 bases and J by 0 bases, with 15 bases between the two germline ends. CDR1 MNHNY and CDR2 SVGAGI come from the germline V gene (reference sequence). CDR3 sequence reads: CASSPAGTSSTDTQYF. The CDR3 DNA follows: TGTGCCAGCAGTCCCGCCGGGACTTCTAGCACAGATACGCAGTATTTT.

In this sample, this clonotype turned up many times. In DNA form, the CDR3 reads TGTGCCAGCAGCTTGGGACTAGCGGGTGTAGATACGCAGTATTTT. As protein: CASSLGLAGVDTQYF. J is TRBJ2-3 and V is TRBV7-6; TRBD2 matches 12 bases. The CDR3 runs to 15 residues. Germline V gene data show CDR1 as SGHVS and CDR2 as FNYEAQ. The junction had 3 bases not matched to a gene; V was cut back by 3 bases and J by 5 bases.

A few counts support this clonotype. This chain connects TRBV29-1 to TRBJ1-2; tentative D call: TRBD1 (6 bases). V lost 4 bases and J lost 8, with 11 bases in between. Germline values: CDR1 SQVTM, CDR2 ANQGSEA. The CDR3 spans 11 residues. CDR3 nucleotides: TGCAGCGTTGCACAGGGATTCGGCTACACCTTC. It yields the protein CSVAQGFGYTF.

This clonotype was seen repeatedly, ten times or more. The V gene is TRBV4-1, the J gene TRBJ2-2; D gene uncertain. The CDR3 consists of 15 residues. Deletions cut 0 bases from V and 4 bases from J, with 9 bases between. Germline V lookup: CDR1 MGHRA, CDR2 YSYEKL. The CDR3, as DNA: TGCGCCAGCAGCCAAGATGTATCGGCCACCGGGGAGCTGTTTTTT. This codes for CASSQDVSATGELFF.

The genes are TRBV7-2 and TRBJ2-7; 9 positions agree with TRBD1. Germline V gives CDR1 SGHTA, CDR2 FQGNSA. This CDR3 has 15 amino acids. J gave up 2 bases and V 0 bases, and 2 bases lay outside the gene matches. CDR3 coding DNA: TGTGCCAGCAGCTTAGCGGGACAGGGCCCCTACGAGCAGTACTTC. This gives the protein CASSLAGQGPYEQYF.

This clonotype showed up many times. The chain couples TRBV2 to TRBJ1-2; perhaps TRBD1 as D (6 bases). V shed 7 bases and J shed 4 bases, with 16 bases lying between them. The germline V gene has CDR1 SNHLY and CDR2 FYNNEI. The CDR3 runs to 14 residues. The CDR3 bases are TGTGCCAGCATCCCCCGGGGGGCAGTCTATGGCTACACCTTC. It codes for CASIPRGAVYGYTF.

In this sample, this clonotype turned up many times. The CDR3 DNA reads as TGCAGTGCAGGTGCTGGCACAGATACGCAGTATTTT. Its translation is CSAGAGTDTQYF. This chain links TRBV20-1 with TRBJ2-3; D is uncertain. V lost 6 bases, J lost 1 base, and 8 bases lay in between. CDR1 is DFQATT, CDR2 SNEGSKA, per germline (reference sequence). There are 12 residues in the CDR3.

This clonotype has at least ten counts. CDR3 bases: TGTGCCAGCAGCTGGAGGACAGCCCTTGGCACCGGGGAGCTGTTTTTT. As protein: CASSWRTALGTGELFF. The chain uses TRBV11-2 and TRBJ2-2; TRBD1 might be the D (6 bases). Germline V gene sequence: CDR1 SGHAT, CDR2 FQNNGV. V lost 4 bases, J lost 4 bases, and 16 bases lay in between. The CDR3 is 16 residues long.

This clonotype was seen more than once but under ten times. The chain couples TRBV9 to TRBJ1-2; D call uncertain. CDR1 is SGDLS, CDR2 YYNGEE, per germline. V dropped 0 bases and J dropped 0 bases, with 9 bases sitting between them. The CDR3 spans 15 residues. CDR3 residues: CASSVDGNPNYGYTF. The CDR3 coding sequence is TGTGCCAGCAGCGTAGATGGGAATCCTAACTATGGCTACACCTTC.

This clonotype was counted between two and nine times. The V and J genes are TRBV7-3 and TRBJ2-5, with TRBD2 identical over 7 bases. Per germline, CDR1 SGHTA and CDR2 FQGTGA. The CDR3 runs 14 residues. J gave up 5 bases and V 5 bases, and 8 bases lay outside the gene matches. The CDR3 DNA reads as TGTGCCAGCAGCCCCGGACTAGGGGTGGAGACCCAGTACTTC. It encodes CASSPGLGVETQYF.

This clonotype has at least ten counts. The V call is TRBV14, the J call TRBJ2-7; 12 bases map to TRBD2. The V and J ends lost 1 base and 3 bases, in that order; junction bases with no gene match: 4. CDR1 SGHDN and CDR2 FVKESK come from the germline V gene. The length of the CDR3 is 16 residues. In DNA, the CDR3 is TGTGCCAGCAGCCAAGTTGGACTAGCGGGATTCTACGAGCAGTACTTC. Protein: CASSQVGLAGFYEQYF.

This clonotype was seen repeatedly, ten times or more. The chain links TRBV6-2 or TRBV6-3 to TRBJ2-5; the D gene is possibly TRBD2 (5 bases). Germline-derived CDR1 and CDR2 are MNHEY and SVGEGT. V lost 8 bases to trimming and J lost 4 bases, with 11 bases between them. The CDR3 is 12 amino acids. The CDR3 DNA follows: TGTGCCAGCCTCCGCCGGGGAGAGACCCAGTACTTC. Protein sequence: CASLRRGETQYF.

J is TRBJ1-3 and V is TRBV7-2, with D possibly matching TRBD1 (6 bases). The CDR3 consists of 14 residues. Germline V CDR1 and CDR2: SGHTA, FQGNSA. Between the trimmed V and J ends, which lost 2 bases and 2 bases, there was a span of 7 bases. In nucleotides, the CDR3 is TGTGCCAGCAGCTTAAACAGGGCTGGAAACACCATATATTTT. Amino acids: CASSLNRAGNTIYF.

CDR3 nucleotide sequence: TGTGCCAGTGGCCCGGACAGCTCCTACGAGCAGTACTTC. Protein sequence: CASGPDSSYEQYF. This chain joins TRBV6-5 and TRBJ2-7; a possible D gene is TRBD1 (6 bases). This CDR3 comprises 13 residues. The germline V and J ends were trimmed by 9 bases and 0 bases, with 12 bases remaining between them. The V gene's germline CDR1 is MNHEY and CDR2 SVGAGI.

The chain is built from TRBV10-3 and TRBJ2-1, with D perhaps TRBD2 (6 bases). Germline CDR1 reads ENHRY; CDR2 reads SYGVKD. Trimming shortened V by 11 bases and J by 7 bases, and 15 bases separated the two germline ends. The CDR3 runs to 12 residues. The CDR3 sequence is CAARGGGNEQFF. CDR3 in DNA: TGTGCCGCCCGAGGTGGAGGGAATGAGCAGTTCTTC.

This clonotype was seen ten or more times. This chain joins TRBV18 and TRBJ1-2, with D perhaps matching TRBD1 (6 bases). Per germline, CDR1 KGHSH and CDR2 LQKENI. The CDR3 contains 15 residues. V lost 6 bases to trimming and J lost 4 bases, with 18 bases between them. Here the CDR3 DNA reads TGTGCCAGCTCCCCTAGCCAGGGGCGGATCTATGGCTACACCTTC. Translating it yields CASSPSQGRIYGYTF.